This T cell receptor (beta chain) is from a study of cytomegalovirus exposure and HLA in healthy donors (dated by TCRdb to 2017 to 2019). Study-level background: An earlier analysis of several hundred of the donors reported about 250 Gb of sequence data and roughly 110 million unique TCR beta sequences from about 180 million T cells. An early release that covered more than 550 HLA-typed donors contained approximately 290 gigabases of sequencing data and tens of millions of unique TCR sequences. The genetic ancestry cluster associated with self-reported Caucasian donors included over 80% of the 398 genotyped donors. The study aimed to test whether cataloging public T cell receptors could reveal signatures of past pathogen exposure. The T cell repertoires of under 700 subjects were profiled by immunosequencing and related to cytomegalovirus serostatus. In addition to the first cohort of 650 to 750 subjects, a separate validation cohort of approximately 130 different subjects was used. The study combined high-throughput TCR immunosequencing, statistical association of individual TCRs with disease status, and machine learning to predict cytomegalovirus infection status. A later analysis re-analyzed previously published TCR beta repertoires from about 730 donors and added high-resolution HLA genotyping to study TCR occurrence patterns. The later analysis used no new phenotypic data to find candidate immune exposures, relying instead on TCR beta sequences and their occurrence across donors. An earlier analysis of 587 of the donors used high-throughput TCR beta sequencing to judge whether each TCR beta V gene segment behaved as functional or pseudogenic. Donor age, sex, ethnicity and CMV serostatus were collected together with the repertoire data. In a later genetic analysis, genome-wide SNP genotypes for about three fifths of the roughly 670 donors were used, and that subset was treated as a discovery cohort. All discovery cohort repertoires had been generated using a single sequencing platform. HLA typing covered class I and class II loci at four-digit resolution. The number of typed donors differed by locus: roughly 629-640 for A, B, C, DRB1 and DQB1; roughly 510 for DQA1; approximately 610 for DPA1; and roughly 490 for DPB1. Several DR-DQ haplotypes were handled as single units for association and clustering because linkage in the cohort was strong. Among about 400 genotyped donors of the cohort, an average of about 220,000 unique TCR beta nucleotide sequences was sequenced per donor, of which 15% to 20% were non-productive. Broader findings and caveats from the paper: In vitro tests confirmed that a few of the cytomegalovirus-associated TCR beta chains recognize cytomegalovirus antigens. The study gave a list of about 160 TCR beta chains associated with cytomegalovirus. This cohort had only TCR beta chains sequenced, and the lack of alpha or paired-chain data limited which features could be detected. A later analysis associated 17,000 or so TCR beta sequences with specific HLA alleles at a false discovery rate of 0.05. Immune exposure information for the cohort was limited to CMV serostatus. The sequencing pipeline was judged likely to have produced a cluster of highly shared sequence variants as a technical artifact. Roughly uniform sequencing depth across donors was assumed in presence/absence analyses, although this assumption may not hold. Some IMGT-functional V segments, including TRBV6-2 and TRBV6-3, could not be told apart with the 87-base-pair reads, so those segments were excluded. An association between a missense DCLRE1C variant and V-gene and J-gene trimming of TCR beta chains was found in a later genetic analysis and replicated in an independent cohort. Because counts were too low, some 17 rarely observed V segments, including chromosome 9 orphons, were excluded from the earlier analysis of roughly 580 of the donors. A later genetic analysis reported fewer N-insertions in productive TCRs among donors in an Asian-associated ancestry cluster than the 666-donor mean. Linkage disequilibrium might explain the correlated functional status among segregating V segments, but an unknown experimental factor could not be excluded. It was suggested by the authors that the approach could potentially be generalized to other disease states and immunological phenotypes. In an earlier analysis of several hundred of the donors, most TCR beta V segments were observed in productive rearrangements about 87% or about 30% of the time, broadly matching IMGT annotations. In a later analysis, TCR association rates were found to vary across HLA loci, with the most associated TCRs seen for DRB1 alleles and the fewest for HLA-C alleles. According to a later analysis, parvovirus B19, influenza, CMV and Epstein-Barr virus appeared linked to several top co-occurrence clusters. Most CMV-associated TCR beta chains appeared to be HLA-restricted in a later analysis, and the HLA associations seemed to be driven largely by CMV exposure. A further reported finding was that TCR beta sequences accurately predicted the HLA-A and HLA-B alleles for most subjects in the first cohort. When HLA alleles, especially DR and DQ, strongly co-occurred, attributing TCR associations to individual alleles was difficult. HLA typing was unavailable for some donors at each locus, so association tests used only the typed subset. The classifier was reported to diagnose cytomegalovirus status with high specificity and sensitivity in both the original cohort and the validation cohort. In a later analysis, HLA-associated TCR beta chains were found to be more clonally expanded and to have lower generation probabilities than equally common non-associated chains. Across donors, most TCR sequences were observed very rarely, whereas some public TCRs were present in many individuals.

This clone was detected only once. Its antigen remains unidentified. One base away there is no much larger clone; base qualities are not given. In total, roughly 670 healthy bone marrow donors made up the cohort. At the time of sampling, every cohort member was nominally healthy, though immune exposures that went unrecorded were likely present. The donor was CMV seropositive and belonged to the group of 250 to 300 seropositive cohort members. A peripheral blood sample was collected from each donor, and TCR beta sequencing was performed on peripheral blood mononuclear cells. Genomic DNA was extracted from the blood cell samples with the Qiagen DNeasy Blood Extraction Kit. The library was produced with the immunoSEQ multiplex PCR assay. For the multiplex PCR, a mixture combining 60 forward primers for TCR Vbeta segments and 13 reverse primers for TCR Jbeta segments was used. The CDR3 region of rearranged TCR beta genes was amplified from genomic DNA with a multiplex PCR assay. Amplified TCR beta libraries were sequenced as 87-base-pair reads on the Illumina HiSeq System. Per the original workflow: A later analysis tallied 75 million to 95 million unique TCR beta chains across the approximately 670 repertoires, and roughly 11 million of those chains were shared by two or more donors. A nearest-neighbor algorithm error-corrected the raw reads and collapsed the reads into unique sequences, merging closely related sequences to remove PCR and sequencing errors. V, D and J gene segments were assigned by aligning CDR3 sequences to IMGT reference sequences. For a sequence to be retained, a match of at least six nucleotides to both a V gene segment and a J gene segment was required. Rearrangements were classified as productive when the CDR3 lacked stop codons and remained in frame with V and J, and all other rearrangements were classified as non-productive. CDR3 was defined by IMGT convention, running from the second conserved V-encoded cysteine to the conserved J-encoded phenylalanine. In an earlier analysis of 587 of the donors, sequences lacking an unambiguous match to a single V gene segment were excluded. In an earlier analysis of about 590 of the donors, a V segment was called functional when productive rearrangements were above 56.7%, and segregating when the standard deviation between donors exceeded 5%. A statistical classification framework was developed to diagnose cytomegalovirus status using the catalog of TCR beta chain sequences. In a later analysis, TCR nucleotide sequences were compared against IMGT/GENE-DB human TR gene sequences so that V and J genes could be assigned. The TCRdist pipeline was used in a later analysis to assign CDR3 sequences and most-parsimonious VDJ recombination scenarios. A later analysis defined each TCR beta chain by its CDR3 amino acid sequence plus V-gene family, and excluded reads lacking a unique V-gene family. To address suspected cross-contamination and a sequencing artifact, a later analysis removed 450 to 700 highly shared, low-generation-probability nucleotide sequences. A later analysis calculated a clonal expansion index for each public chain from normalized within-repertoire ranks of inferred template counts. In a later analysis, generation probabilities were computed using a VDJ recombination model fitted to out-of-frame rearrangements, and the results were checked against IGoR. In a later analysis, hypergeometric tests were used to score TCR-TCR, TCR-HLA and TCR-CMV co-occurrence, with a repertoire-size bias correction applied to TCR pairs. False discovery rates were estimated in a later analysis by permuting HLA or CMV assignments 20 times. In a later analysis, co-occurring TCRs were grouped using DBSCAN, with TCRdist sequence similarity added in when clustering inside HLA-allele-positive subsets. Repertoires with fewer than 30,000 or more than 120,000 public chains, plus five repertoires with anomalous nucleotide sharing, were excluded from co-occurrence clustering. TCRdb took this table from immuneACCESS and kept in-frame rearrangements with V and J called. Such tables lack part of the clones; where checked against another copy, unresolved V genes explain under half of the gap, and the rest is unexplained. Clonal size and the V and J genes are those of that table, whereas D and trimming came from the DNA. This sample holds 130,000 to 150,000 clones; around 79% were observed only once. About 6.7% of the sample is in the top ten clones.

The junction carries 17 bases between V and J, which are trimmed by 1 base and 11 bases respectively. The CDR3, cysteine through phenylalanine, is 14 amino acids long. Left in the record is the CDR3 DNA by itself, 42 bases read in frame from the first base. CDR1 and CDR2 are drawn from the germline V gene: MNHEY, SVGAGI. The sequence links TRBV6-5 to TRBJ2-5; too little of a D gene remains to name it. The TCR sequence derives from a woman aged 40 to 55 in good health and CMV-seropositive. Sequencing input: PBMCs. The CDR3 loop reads CASSYYGPSTEQYF. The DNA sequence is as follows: TGTGCCAGCAGTTACTACGGTCCCAGTACGGAGCAGTACTTC.